The count of the clone carrying this T cell receptor beta chain is one. The antigen is unknown. The V end was cut by 0 bases, the J end by 4 bases, with 6 bases between. Germline loops: CDR1 LGHNA, CDR2 YNFKEQ. The CDR3 sequence is 14 residues long. This sample was included in a study of T cell responses to AZD1222 COVID-19 vaccine. Study results and limitations: At baseline, seropositivity was found in only a handful of AZD1222 recipients.

Some clones are missing from TCRdb's copy, which holds only in-frame ones; the method was immunoSEQ multiplex PCR. This sample has tens of thousands of clones, with more than 85% found just once. This chain uses TRBV4-2 with TRBJ1-4; D is ambiguous. This TCR was sampled from an adult who received the AZD1222 COVID-19 vaccine. The sequencing here drew on peripheral blood, taken 28 days after the second AZD1222 dose. In DNA, the CDR3 is TGTGCCAGCAGCCAAGAACACCGTAATGAAAAACTGTTTTTT. Its translation is CASSQEHRNEKLFF.